The rows below give T cell receptor beta chains drawn from one sample of a study of blood T cell repertoires in COVID-19. Assay: immunoSEQ multiplex PCR; the TCRdb copy retains only in-frame clones and omits some. Seen here are about 200,000 clones, 90% observed once, and the top ten hold 1.2%. Sequenced sample: PBMCs or T cells enriched from blood (not recorded which). Source of these receptors: a man aged 25 to 40 who had recovered from COVID-19. CDR3s include the opening cysteine and the closing phenylalanine or tryptophan. Each record gives: J gene, clone size, V gene, D gene, CDR3 protein, CDR3 DNA. The D gene is left open where the match is weak. Rows give clone size only sometimes, using once, few, many, or a class for an expanded clone.

J gene: TRBJ2-1
clone size: NA
V gene: TRBV29-1
D gene: TRBD2
CDR3 protein: CSARRLAGNEQFF
CDR3 DNA: TGCAGCGCTCGGCGACTAGCGGGCAATGAGCAGTTCTTC

J gene: TRBJ2-1
clone size: NA
V gene: TRBV5-1
D gene: NA
CDR3 protein: CASSSSGEFYNEQFF
CDR3 DNA: TGCGCCAGCAGCTCGTCAGGGGAGTTTTACAATGAGCAGTTCTTC

J gene: TRBJ2-7
clone size: NA
V gene: TRBV7-9
D gene: NA
CDR3 protein: CASSPPTVYEQYF
CDR3 DNA: TGTGCCAGCAGCCCCCCCACAGTCTACGAGCAGTACTTC

J gene: TRBJ1-6
clone size: NA
V gene: TRBV5-3
D gene: NA
CDR3 protein: CARSYRDAMNSPLHF
CDR3 DNA: TGTGCCAGAAGCTACAGGGATGCGATGAATTCACCCCTCCACTTT

J gene: TRBJ2-3
clone size: NA
V gene: TRBV29-1
D gene: NA
CDR3 protein: CSVEGQITDTQYF
CDR3 DNA: TGCAGCGTTGAGGGACAAATCACAGATACGCAGTATTTT

J gene: TRBJ2-5
clone size: NA
V gene: TRBV28
D gene: NA
CDR3 protein: CASTLVDFRGIQETQYF
CDR3 DNA: TGTGCCAGCACCTTGGTGGATTTCAGGGGAATACAAGAGACCCAGTACTTC

J gene: TRBJ1-3
clone size: NA
V gene: TRBV7-6
D gene: NA
CDR3 protein: CASSLEGWSSGNTIYF
CDR3 DNA: TGTGCCAGCAGCTTAGAAGGTTGGAGCTCTGGAAACACCATATATTTT

J gene: TRBJ1-2
clone size: NA
V gene: TRBV7-9
D gene: NA
CDR3 protein: CASSPLVADSTYGYTF
CDR3 DNA: TGTGCCAGCAGCCCATTAGTCGCTGACAGTACCTATGGCTACACCTTC

J gene: TRBJ2-1
clone size: NA
V gene: TRBV5-1
D gene: TRBD2
CDR3 protein: CASSLLGTSAYNEQFF
CDR3 DNA: TGCGCCAGCAGTTTACTCGGGACTAGCGCGTACAATGAGCAGTTCTTC

J gene: TRBJ2-3
clone size: NA
V gene: TRBV11-3
D gene: NA
CDR3 protein: CASSLAWGDSDTQYF
CDR3 DNA: TGTGCCAGCAGCTTAGCTTGGGGCGATTCTGATACGCAGTATTTT

J gene: TRBJ2-3
clone size: NA
V gene: TRBV6-5
D gene: NA
CDR3 protein: CASRAGFRDTQYF
CDR3 DNA: TGTGCCAGCAGAGCAGGGTTCAGAGATACGCAGTATTTT

J gene: TRBJ2-7
clone size: NA
V gene: TRBV5-8
D gene: TRBD2
CDR3 protein: CASKGGRAYEQYF
CDR3 DNA: TGTGCCAGCAAGGGCGGGAGGGCCTACGAGCAGTACTTC

J gene: TRBJ1-1
clone size: NA
V gene: TRBV5-1
D gene: NA
CDR3 protein: CASGKWGAEAFF
CDR3 DNA: TGCGCCAGCGGAAAGTGGGGGGCTGAAGCTTTCTTT

J gene: TRBJ2-7
clone size: NA
V gene: TRBV7-9
D gene: NA
CDR3 protein: CASSLPGAYEQYF
CDR3 DNA: TGTGCCAGCAGCTTGCCGGGGGCCTACGAGCAGTACTTC

J gene: TRBJ2-7
clone size: NA
V gene: TRBV7-9
D gene: NA
CDR3 protein: CASRHYNTGGSYEQYF
CDR3 DNA: TGTGCCAGCAGGCACTATAATACCGGGGGATCTTACGAGCAGTACTTC

J gene: TRBJ2-3
clone size: NA
V gene: TRBV30
D gene: NA
CDR3 protein: CAWSTGTYTDTQYF
CDR3 DNA: TGTGCCTGGAGTACAGGGACATACACAGATACGCAGTATTTT

J gene: TRBJ2-4
clone size: NA
V gene: TRBV7-9
D gene: TRBD1
CDR3 protein: CASSLAGTGGLQYF
CDR3 DNA: TGTGCCAGCAGCTTAGCCGGGACAGGGGGTCTTCAGTACTTC

J gene: TRBJ2-5
clone size: NA
V gene: TRBV6-6
D gene: TRBD2
CDR3 protein: CASSYTQPGTSTVYF
CDR3 DNA: TGTGCCAGCAGTTACACGCAACCCGGGACTAGCACCGTCTACTTC

J gene: TRBJ1-6
clone size: NA
V gene: TRBV19
D gene: NA
CDR3 protein: CASRLHLTDNSPLHF
CDR3 DNA: TGTGCCAGTCGCCTCCATCTAACTGATAATTCACCCCTCCACTTT

J gene: TRBJ2-3
clone size: once
V gene: TRBV15
D gene: TRBD1
CDR3 protein: CATNPGQGVSTDTQYF
CDR3 DNA: TGTGCCACCAACCCGGGACAGGGGGTTAGCACAGATACGCAGTATTTT

J gene: TRBJ2-7
clone size: NA
V gene: TRBV5-4
D gene: TRBD1
CDR3 protein: CASSSLGAGGGYEQYF
CDR3 DNA: TGTGCCAGCAGCTCGCTGGGGGCAGGGGGCGGCTACGAGCAGTACTTC

J gene: TRBJ2-2
clone size: NA
V gene: TRBV11-2
D gene: TRBD1
CDR3 protein: CASSTSGQGIGELFF
CDR3 DNA: TGTGCCAGCAGCACCTCGGGACAGGGGATCGGGGAGCTGTTTTTT

J gene: TRBJ2-7
clone size: NA
V gene: TRBV4-2
D gene: TRBD1
CDR3 protein: CASSQAGQGSSYEQYF
CDR3 DNA: TGTGCCAGCAGCCAGGCGGGACAGGGGAGCTCCTACGAGCAGTACTTC

J gene: TRBJ1-5
clone size: NA
V gene: TRBV3-1/TRBV3-2
D gene: NA
CDR3 protein: CASSHLNQPQHF
CDR3 DNA: TGTGCCAGCAGCCACCTTAATCAGCCCCAGCATTTT

J gene: TRBJ1-3
clone size: NA
V gene: TRBV4-3
D gene: TRBD1
CDR3 protein: CASSRGTGGIGNTIYF
CDR3 DNA: TGCGCCAGCAGCCGAGGTACAGGGGGCATTGGAAACACCATATATTTT

J gene: TRBJ1-3
clone size: NA
V gene: TRBV6-5
D gene: NA
CDR3 protein: CASSTGLSGNTIYF
CDR3 DNA: TGTGCCAGCAGCACGGGATTATCTGGAAACACCATATATTTT

J gene: TRBJ1-1
clone size: once
V gene: TRBV30
D gene: TRBD1
CDR3 protein: CAWKGAKGTEAFF
CDR3 DNA: TGTGCCTGGAAGGGGGCTAAAGGCACTGAAGCTTTCTTT

J gene: TRBJ1-3
clone size: NA
V gene: TRBV2
D gene: NA
CDR3 protein: CASSGGYRTIYF
CDR3 DNA: TGTGCCAGCAGTGGCGGGTATCGGACCATATATTTT

J gene: TRBJ1-6
clone size: once
V gene: TRBV6-5
D gene: TRBD1
CDR3 protein: CASSYERQGNSPLHF
CDR3 DNA: TGTGCCAGCAGTTACGAGAGACAGGGAAATTCACCCCTCCACTTT

J gene: TRBJ2-7
clone size: NA
V gene: TRBV6-2/TRBV6-3
D gene: TRBD1
CDR3 protein: CASSFQGAYEQYF
CDR3 DNA: TGTGCCAGCAGTTTTCAGGGGGCCTACGAGCAGTACTTC

J gene: TRBJ2-7
clone size: NA
V gene: TRBV10-3
D gene: TRBD2
CDR3 protein: CAISPTSGRGKGEQYF
CDR3 DNA: TGTGCCATCAGTCCCACTAGCGGGAGGGGAAAAGGCGAGCAGTACTTC

J gene: TRBJ2-2
clone size: NA
V gene: TRBV4-3
D gene: NA
CDR3 protein: CASSQDIGTGELFF
CDR3 DNA: TGCGCCAGCAGCCAAGATATAGGGACAGGGGAGCTGTTTTTT

J gene: TRBJ1-5
clone size: NA
V gene: TRBV20-1
D gene: NA
CDR3 protein: CSASRRGHSNQPQHF
CDR3 DNA: TGCAGTGCTAGTCGTCGCGGACATAGCAATCAGCCCCAGCATTTT

J gene: TRBJ2-5
clone size: NA
V gene: TRBV27
D gene: TRBD2
CDR3 protein: CASSLLGVAGGQETQYF
CDR3 DNA: TGTGCCAGCAGTTTATTGGGTGTAGCGGGAGGACAAGAGACCCAGTACTTC

J gene: TRBJ1-4
clone size: NA
V gene: TRBV19
D gene: NA
CDR3 protein: CASSVGWWEDEKLFF
CDR3 DNA: TGTGCCAGTAGTGTGGGGTGGTGGGAGGATGAAAAACTGTTTTTT

J gene: TRBJ1-2
clone size: NA
V gene: TRBV14
D gene: TRBD1
CDR3 protein: CASGKSGTGQNGYTF
CDR3 DNA: TGTGCCAGCGGGAAATCCGGGACAGGGCAGAATGGCTACACCTTC

J gene: TRBJ1-5
clone size: NA
V gene: TRBV19
D gene: TRBD1
CDR3 protein: CASSIAGGNNQPQHF
CDR3 DNA: TGTGCCAGTAGTATAGCAGGGGGTAACAATCAGCCCCAGCATTTT

J gene: TRBJ1-6
clone size: NA
V gene: TRBV4-2
D gene: NA
CDR3 protein: CASSQDPENSPLHF
CDR3 DNA: TGTGCCAGCAGCCAAGATCCGGAGAATTCACCCCTCCACTTT

J gene: TRBJ2-2
clone size: NA
V gene: TRBV9
D gene: TRBD1
CDR3 protein: CASSVQGAASNTGELFF
CDR3 DNA: TGTGCCAGCAGCGTCCAGGGGGCAGCTTCGAACACCGGGGAGCTGTTTTTT

J gene: TRBJ2-3
clone size: NA
V gene: TRBV7-9
D gene: TRBD2
CDR3 protein: CASTRPSGSNPDTQYF
CDR3 DNA: TGTGCCAGCACCCGACCTAGCGGGAGTAACCCAGATACGCAGTATTTT

J gene: TRBJ1-1
clone size: NA
V gene: TRBV5-6
D gene: NA
CDR3 protein: CASSFGGALNTEAFF
CDR3 DNA: TGTGCCAGCAGTTTCGGGGGGGCCCTGAACACTGAAGCTTTCTTT

J gene: TRBJ1-1
clone size: once
V gene: TRBV28
D gene: NA
CDR3 protein: CASSTGPRNTEAFF
CDR3 DNA: TGTGCCAGCAGTACAGGTCCTAGGAACACTGAAGCTTTCTTT

J gene: TRBJ2-3
clone size: NA
V gene: TRBV7-2
D gene: TRBD2
CDR3 protein: CASSTGGTSSSADTQYF
CDR3 DNA: TGTGCCAGCAGCACCGGTGGGACTAGTTCTAGCGCAGATACGCAGTATTTT

J gene: TRBJ2-2
clone size: NA
V gene: TRBV11-2
D gene: NA
CDR3 protein: CASSLPNTGELFF
CDR3 DNA: TGTGCCAGCAGCCTACCTAACACCGGGGAGCTGTTTTTT

J gene: TRBJ2-7
clone size: NA
V gene: TRBV4-1
D gene: TRBD1
CDR3 protein: CASSQGLTGGIVYEQYF
CDR3 DNA: TGCGCCAGCAGCCAAGGACTAACAGGGGGTATAGTCTACGAGCAGTACTTC

J gene: TRBJ2-5
clone size: NA
V gene: TRBV10-3
D gene: NA
CDR3 protein: CAISASSVETQYF
CDR3 DNA: TGTGCCATCAGTGCCTCTAGTGTCGAGACCCAGTACTTC

J gene: TRBJ1-6
clone size: NA
V gene: TRBV7-8
D gene: TRBD1
CDR3 protein: CASSLDRVRNSPLHF
CDR3 DNA: TGTGCCAGCAGCTTGGACAGGGTTAGGAATTCACCCCTCCACTTT

J gene: TRBJ2-1
clone size: NA
V gene: TRBV29-1
D gene: TRBD2
CDR3 protein: CSVGLAGGGNEQFF
CDR3 DNA: TGCAGCGTTGGACTAGCGGGGGGTGGCAATGAGCAGTTCTTC

J gene: TRBJ2-1
clone size: NA
V gene: TRBV24-1
D gene: TRBD2
CDR3 protein: CATSDRLAEQFF
CDR3 DNA: TGTGCCACCAGTGACAGACTAGCGGAGCAGTTCTTC

J gene: TRBJ2-5
clone size: NA
V gene: TRBV7-2
D gene: NA
CDR3 protein: CASSLGRAPLGRETQYF
CDR3 DNA: TGTGCCAGCAGCTTAGGCCGAGCGCCCTTAGGTCGAGAGACCCAGTACTTC

J gene: TRBJ2-7
clone size: NA
V gene: TRBV5-1
D gene: TRBD1
CDR3 protein: CASKLGQGAHEQYF
CDR3 DNA: TGCGCCAGCAAATTGGGACAGGGGGCCCACGAGCAGTACTTC

J gene: TRBJ1-2
clone size: NA
V gene: TRBV5-1
D gene: TRBD1
CDR3 protein: CASSFTVPGTGGHGYTF
CDR3 DNA: TGCGCCAGCAGCTTTACGGTCCCCGGGACAGGGGGCCATGGCTACACCTTC

J gene: TRBJ1-4
clone size: NA
V gene: TRBV5-5
D gene: NA
CDR3 protein: CASSPTASANEKLFF
CDR3 DNA: TGTGCCAGCAGCCCTACCGCAAGTGCTAATGAAAAACTGTTTTTT

J gene: TRBJ2-1
clone size: NA
V gene: TRBV6-5
D gene: TRBD2
CDR3 protein: CASGTSGYNEQFF
CDR3 DNA: TGTGCCAGCGGGACTAGCGGGTACAATGAGCAGTTCTTC

J gene: TRBJ1-3
clone size: NA
V gene: TRBV18
D gene: NA
CDR3 protein: CASSPPAGRNTIYF
CDR3 DNA: TGTGCCAGCTCACCACCGGCAGGGCGAAACACCATATATTTT

J gene: TRBJ1-1
clone size: NA
V gene: TRBV30
D gene: NA
CDR3 protein: CAWTKLGGLNTEAFF
CDR3 DNA: TGTGCCTGGACCAAGCTCGGCGGATTGAACACTGAAGCTTTCTTT

J gene: TRBJ1-2
clone size: NA
V gene: TRBV19
D gene: TRBD1
CDR3 protein: CASSIGTGYGYTF
CDR3 DNA: TGTGCCAGTAGTATCGGGACAGGGTATGGCTACACCTTC

J gene: TRBJ2-1
clone size: NA
V gene: TRBV4-3
D gene: NA
CDR3 protein: CASSHLPSAEGKNEQFF
CDR3 DNA: TGCGCCAGCAGCCACCTCCCTAGCGCCGAGGGAAAGAATGAGCAGTTCTTC

J gene: TRBJ1-4
clone size: NA
V gene: TRBV7-6
D gene: TRBD1
CDR3 protein: CASSPLGQNNEKLFF
CDR3 DNA: TGTGCCAGCAGCCCCTTGGGACAGAATAATGAAAAACTGTTTTTT

J gene: TRBJ2-5
clone size: NA
V gene: TRBV3-1/TRBV3-2
D gene: TRBD1
CDR3 protein: CASSQGDRRGETQYF
CDR3 DNA: TGTGCCAGCAGCCAAGGGGACAGGAGGGGAGAGACCCAGTACTTC